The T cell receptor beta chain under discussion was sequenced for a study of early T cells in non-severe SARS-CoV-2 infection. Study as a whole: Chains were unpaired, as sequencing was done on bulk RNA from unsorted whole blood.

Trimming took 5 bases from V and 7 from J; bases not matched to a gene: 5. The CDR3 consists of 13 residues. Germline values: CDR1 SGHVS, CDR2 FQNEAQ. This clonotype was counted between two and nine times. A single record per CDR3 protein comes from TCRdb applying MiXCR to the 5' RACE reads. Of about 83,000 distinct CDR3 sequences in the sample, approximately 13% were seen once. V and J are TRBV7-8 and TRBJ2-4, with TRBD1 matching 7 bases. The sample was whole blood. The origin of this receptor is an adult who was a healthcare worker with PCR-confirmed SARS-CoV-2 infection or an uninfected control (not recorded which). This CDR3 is CASSQTGVNIQYF. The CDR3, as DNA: TGTGCCAGCAGCCAAACAGGGGTGAACATTCAGTACTTC.